This T cell receptor beta chain originates from a study of blood T cell repertoires in COVID-19. About the study: Some COVID-19 samples were acute and others convalescent; all came from the United States, Italy and Spain. PBMCs, B-cell-depleted T cells, or T cells were the source of the cDNA or gDNA that made up the material.

Sequencing used immunoSEQ multiplex PCR; TCRdb keeps in-frame clones, though not all of them. The sample includes around 100,000 clones, almost 95% of them seen just once. The receptor comes from a man aged 45 to 65 with active COVID-19. Sequencing was carried out using peripheral blood.

The CDR3 sequence is CASSHSGRSYEQYF. CDR3 nucleotides: TGTGCCAGCAGCCATAGCGGGAGGTCCTACGAGCAGTACTTC. The chain joins TRBV3-1 (or the pseudogene TRBV3-2) to TRBJ2-7; 10 nucleotides align to TRBD2. V shed 3 bases, J shed 1 base, and the junction held 0 bases outside the gene matches. The CDR3 is made up of 14 amino acids. Germline V CDR1 and CDR2: LGHDT, YNNKEL (reference sequence).